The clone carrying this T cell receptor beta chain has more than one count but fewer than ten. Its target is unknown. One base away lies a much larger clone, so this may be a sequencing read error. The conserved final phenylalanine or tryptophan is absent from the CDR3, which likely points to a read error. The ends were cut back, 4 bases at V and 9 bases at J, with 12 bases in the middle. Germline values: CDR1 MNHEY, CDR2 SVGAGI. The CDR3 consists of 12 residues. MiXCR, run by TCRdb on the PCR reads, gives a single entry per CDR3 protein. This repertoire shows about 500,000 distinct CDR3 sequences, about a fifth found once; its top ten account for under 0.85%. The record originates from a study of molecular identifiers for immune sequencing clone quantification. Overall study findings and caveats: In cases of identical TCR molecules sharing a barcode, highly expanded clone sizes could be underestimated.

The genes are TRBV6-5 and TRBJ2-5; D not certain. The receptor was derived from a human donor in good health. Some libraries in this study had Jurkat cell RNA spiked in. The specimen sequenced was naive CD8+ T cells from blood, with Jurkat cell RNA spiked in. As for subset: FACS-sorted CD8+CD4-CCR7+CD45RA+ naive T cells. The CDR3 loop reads CASSSHAVAQYL. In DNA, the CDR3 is TGTGCCAGCAGTTCCCATGCGGTGGCCCAGTACCTC.